This T cell receptor beta chain derives from a study of T cells in Graves' hyperthyroidism and ophthalmopathy (dated by TCRdb to about 2019). A note on the overall study: Peripheral blood samples were taken at initial diagnosis, before any treatment was given. TCR V-J signatures able to tell the groups apart were searched for in a discovery cohort of some 100 patients, of whom fewer than 45 had Graves' ophthalmopathy and 55 to 60 had stable Graves' hyperthyroidism. An independent validation cohort of around 19 hyperthyroidism patients and about 15 patients who later progressed to ophthalmopathy tested prospective prediction of ophthalmopathy. The roughly 94 discovery patients were randomly split 7:3 into training and test sets. In addition, the study compared T-cell repertoires in thyroid tissue and in blood from 6 or 7 Graves' hyperthyroidism patients. Once sampling was done, hyperthyroidism patients were given methimazole at a starting dose of 30 mg daily, whereas ophthalmopathy patients were given high-dose intravenous methylprednisolone. According to the paper, TCR Vbeta CDR3 sequencing was carried out on about 140 peripheral blood samples, which came from about 45 ophthalmopathy, approximately 72 hyperthyroidism and some 17 progressor patients.

The TCR beta CDR3 regions were amplified from the RNA transcripts. The first round of RT-PCR for the TCR CDR3 was performed with the HTBI primer set and the Qiagen OneStep RT-PCR kit. The libraries were constructed in a second round of multiplex PCR and then size-selected and purified. Libraries were sequenced paired-end with 100 bp reads on an Illumina HiSeq2000. The authors' analysis ran thus. SOAPnuke was used to process the raw data, removing reads that contained adapters or uncalled bases, had a mean Phred below 15, or lacked an exact match to the constant primer or identifier. High-quality paired reads were merged using COPE v1.2.5, and each unique nucleotide sequence was defined as a clonotype. Clonotypes were aligned to IMGT TRBV, TRBD and TRBJ reference segments using MiTCR v1.1. Only V-J combinations with frequency above 0.0001, covering 98% to 99.2% of repertoires, were analysed. The TCS score was defined as F50 (clonal expansion) divided by E x V (chaos), with BLOSUM62-based TCRdist calculated between CDR3 peptides within each V-J. Welch's t-statistics and random forest reduced around 510 V-J features to about 13, which were used in a naive Bayes classifier (R e1071). TCRdb redid the processing of the public reads, applying fastp at Q25 and MiXCR, and retained in-frame beta chains. Entries are consolidated by CDR3 protein sequence, retaining the most common genes and DNA. For this entry, the V and J calls and clone size follow TCRdb and not the study's own pipeline. For this sample there are approximately 370,000 distinct CDR3 sequences; roughly 17% appear just once. 34% of the sample is in the top ten clones.

Here is what the overall study found, with its caveats: No statistical method was used to set the sample size in advance, and investigators knew the group allocation. Ophthalmopathy was separated from stable hyperthyroidism by a 13 V-J signature model, with just over 85% sensitivity and 81% to 82% specificity obtained in cross-validation and 80%/75% obtained in testing. In validation, the model predicted progression to ophthalmopathy with over 65% sensitivity and 72% to 85% specificity, a median of about 6 months before onset. Blood samples also contained most of the expanded thyroid clonotypes (frequency above 0.001), which suggests that blood repertoires may reflect thyroid immune responses.

The CDR3 contains 17 residues, cysteine and phenylalanine counted. CDR3 DNA is the only sequence kept; it has 51 bases, read in frame from the first base. CDR1 is given as SGHRS and CDR2 as YFSETQ, both from the germline V gene. The junction shows trimming of 0 bases on V and 5 bases on J, plus 17 bases between the germline ends. Hyperthyroidism patients were newly diagnosed, had a disease duration of under 2 months, and were aged 18 to 65 years. The study excluded patients with uncontrolled infections, other autoimmune diseases, pregnancy or lactation. Diagnoses were based on clinical symptoms, serum thyroxine and TRAb, thyroid ultrasound and orbital computed tomography. Blood from progressor patients was drawn when they were first diagnosed with hyperthyroidism, before any ophthalmopathy symptoms appeared. Ficoll-Paque density gradient centrifugation was used to isolate PBMCs from around 9.1 ml of fresh peripheral blood. Progressor patients were defined as those initially diagnosed with Graves' hyperthyroidism in whom ophthalmopathy developed during follow-up. Trizol reagent was used to extract total RNA, and RNA quality was then checked on an Agilent 2100 Bioanalyzer.

This clonotype showed up just a few times. There is no known antigen for this receptor. Base qualities are not recorded, but no much larger clone differs from it by a single base. The V and J segments used are TRBV5-1 and TRBJ1-4; tentative D gene TRBD1, with 5 bases matching. The clonotype comes from a woman aged 30 to 39 with Graves' hyperthyroidism that later progressed to Graves' ophthalmopathy. Sequencing used blood. The CDR3 region reads CASSLGMQGMVNEKLFF. The sequence in DNA is TGCGCCAGCAGCTTGGGGATGCAGGGTATGGTCAATGAAAAACTGTTTTTT.